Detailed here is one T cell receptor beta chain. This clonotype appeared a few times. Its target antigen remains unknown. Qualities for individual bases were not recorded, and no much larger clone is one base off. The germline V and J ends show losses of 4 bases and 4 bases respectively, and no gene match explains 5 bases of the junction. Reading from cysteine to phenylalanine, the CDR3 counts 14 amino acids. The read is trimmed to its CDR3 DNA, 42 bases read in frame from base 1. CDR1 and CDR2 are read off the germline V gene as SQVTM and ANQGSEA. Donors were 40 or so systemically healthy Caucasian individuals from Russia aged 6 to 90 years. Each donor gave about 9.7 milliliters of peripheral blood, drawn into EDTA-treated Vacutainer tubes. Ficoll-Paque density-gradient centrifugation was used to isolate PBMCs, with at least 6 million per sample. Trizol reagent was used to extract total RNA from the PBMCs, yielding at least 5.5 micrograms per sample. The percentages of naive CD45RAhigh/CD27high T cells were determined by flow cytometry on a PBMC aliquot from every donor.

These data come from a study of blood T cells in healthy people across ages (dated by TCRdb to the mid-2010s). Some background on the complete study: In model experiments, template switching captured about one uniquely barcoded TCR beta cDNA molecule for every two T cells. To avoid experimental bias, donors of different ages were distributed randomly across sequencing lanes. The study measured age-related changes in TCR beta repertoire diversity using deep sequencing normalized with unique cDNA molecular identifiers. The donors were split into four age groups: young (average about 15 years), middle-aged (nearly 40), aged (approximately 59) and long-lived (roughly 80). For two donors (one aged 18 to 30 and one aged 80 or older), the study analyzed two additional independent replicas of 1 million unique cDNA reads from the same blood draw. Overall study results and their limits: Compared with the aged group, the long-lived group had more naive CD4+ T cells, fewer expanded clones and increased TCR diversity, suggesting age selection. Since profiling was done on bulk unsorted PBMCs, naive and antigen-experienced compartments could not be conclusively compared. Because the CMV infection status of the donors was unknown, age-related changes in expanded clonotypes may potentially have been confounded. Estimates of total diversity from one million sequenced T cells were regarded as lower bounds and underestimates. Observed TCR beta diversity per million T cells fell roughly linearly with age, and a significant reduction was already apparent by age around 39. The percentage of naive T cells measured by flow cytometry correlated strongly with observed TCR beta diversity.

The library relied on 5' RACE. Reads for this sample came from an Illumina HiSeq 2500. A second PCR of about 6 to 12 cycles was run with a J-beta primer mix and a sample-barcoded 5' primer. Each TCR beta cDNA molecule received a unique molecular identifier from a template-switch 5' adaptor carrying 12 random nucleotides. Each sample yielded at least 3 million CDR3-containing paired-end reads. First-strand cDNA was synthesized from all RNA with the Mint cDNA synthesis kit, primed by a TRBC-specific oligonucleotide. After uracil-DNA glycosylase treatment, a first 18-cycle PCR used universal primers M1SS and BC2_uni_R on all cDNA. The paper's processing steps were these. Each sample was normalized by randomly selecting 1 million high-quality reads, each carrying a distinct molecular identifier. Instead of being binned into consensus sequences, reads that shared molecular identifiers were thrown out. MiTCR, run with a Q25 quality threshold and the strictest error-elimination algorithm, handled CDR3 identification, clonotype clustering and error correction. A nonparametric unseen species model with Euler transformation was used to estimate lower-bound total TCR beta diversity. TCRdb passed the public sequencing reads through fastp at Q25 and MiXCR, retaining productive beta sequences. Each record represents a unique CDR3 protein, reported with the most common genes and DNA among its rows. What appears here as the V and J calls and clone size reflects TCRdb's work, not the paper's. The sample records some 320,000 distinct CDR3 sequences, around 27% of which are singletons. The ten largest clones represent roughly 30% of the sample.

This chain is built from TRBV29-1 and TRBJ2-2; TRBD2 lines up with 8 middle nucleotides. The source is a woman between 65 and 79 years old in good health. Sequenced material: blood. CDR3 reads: CSVAIAGSTGELFF. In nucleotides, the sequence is TGCAGCGTTGCCATAGCGGGGAGCACCGGGGAGCTGTTTTTT.